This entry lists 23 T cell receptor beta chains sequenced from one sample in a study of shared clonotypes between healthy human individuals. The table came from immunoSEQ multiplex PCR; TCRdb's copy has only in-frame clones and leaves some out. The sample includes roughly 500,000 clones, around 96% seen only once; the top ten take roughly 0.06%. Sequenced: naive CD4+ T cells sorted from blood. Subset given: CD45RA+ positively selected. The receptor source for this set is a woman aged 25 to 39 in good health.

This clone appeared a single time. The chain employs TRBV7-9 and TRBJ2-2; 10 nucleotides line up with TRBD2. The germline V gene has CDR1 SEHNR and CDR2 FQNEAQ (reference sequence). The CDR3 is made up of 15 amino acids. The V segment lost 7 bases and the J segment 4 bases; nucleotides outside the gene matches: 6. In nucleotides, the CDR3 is TGTGCCAGCACGCAGGGACTAGCGACCACCGGGGAGCTGTTTTTT. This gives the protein CASTQGLATTGELFF.

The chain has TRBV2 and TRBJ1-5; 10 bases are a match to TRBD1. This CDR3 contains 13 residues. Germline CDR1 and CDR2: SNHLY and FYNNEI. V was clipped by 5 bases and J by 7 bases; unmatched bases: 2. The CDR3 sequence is CASSWDRGQPQHF. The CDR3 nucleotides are TGTGCCAGCAGTTGGGACAGGGGCCAGCCCCAGCATTTT.

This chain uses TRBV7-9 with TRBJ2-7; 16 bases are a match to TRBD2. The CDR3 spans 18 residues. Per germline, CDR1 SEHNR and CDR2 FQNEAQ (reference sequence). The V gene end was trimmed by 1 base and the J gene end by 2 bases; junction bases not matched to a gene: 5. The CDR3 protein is CASSLVGTSGRGTYEQYF. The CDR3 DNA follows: TGTGCCAGCAGCTTAGTTGGGACTAGCGGGAGGGGTACCTACGAGCAGTACTTC.

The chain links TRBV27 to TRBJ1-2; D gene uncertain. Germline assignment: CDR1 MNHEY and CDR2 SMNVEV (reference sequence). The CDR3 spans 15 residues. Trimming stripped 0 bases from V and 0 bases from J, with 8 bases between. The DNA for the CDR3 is TGTGCCAGCAGTTTATCGAGGCAACCTAACTATGGCTACACCTTC. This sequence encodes CASSLSRQPNYGYTF.

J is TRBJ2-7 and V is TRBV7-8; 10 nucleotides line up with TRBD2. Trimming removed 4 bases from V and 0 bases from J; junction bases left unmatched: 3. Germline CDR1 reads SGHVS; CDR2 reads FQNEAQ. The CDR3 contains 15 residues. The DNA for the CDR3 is TGTGCCAGCAGCTCCCCTAGCGGGAGCTCCTACGAGCAGTACTTC. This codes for CASSSPSGSSYEQYF.

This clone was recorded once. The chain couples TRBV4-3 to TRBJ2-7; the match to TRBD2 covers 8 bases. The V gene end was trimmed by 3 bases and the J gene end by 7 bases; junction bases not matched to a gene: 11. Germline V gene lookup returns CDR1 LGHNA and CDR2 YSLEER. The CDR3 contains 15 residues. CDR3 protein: CASSQQTSDPREQYF. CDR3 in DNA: TGCGCCAGCAGCCAGCAGACTAGCGACCCTAGGGAGCAGTACTTC.

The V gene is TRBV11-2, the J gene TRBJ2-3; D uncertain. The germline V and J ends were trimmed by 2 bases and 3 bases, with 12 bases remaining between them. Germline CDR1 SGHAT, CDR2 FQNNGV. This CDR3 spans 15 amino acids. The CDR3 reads CASSLQVSWTDTQYF. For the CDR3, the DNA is TGTGCCAGCAGCTTACAGGTATCGTGGACAGATACGCAGTATTTT.

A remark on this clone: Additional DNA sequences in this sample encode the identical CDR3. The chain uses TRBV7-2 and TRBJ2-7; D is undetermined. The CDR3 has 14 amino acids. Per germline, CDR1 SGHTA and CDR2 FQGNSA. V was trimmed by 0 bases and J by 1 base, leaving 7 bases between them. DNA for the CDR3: TGTGCCAGCAGCTTAGCAGACGGTTCCTACGAGCAGTACTTC. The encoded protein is CASSLADGSYEQYF.

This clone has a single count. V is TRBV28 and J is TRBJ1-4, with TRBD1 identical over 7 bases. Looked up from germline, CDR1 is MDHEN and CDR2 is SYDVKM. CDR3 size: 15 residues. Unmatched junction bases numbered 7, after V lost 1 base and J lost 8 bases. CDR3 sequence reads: CASSLFQGVYEKLFF. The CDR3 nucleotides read TGTGCCAGCAGTTTATTCCAGGGGGTTTACGAAAAACTGTTTTTT.

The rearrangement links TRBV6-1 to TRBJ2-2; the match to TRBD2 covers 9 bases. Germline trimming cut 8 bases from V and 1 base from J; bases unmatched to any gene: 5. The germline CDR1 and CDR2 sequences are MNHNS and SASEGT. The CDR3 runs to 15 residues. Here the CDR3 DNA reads TGTGCCAGCTTTCGACTAGCGGTGAACACCGGGGAGCTGTTTTTT. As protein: CASFRLAVNTGELFF.

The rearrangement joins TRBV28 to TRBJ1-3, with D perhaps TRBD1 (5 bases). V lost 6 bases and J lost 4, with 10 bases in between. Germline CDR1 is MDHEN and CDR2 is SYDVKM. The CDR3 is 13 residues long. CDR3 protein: CASSWGKGNTIYF. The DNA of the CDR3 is TGTGCCAGCAGCTGGGGGAAAGGAAACACCATATATTTT. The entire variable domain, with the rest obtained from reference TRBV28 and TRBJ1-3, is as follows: DVKVTQSSRYLVKRTGEKVFLECVQDMDHENMFWYRQDPGLGLRLIYFSYDVKMKEKGDIPEGYSVSREKKERFSLILESASTNQTSMYLCASSWGKGNTIYFGEGSWLTVV.

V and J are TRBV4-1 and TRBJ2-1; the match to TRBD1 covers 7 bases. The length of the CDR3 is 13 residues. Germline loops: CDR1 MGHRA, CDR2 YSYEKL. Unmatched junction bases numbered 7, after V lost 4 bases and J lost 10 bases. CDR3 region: CASSPPDRDEQFF. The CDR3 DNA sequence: TGCGCCAGCAGCCCACCAGACAGGGACGAGCAGTTCTTC.

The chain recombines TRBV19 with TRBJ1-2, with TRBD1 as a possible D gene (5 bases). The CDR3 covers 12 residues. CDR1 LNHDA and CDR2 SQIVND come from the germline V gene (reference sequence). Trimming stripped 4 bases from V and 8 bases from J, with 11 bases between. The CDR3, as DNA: TGTGCCAGTAGTACCGATCCAGGGGGCTACACCTTC. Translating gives CASSTDPGGYTF.

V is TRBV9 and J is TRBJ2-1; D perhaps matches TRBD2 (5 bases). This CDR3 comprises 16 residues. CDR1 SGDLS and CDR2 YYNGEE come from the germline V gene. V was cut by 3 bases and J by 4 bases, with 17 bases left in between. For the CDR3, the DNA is TGTGCCAGCAGCGGTTGGACTGATGTGCAGTACAATGAGCAGTTCTTC. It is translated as CASSGWTDVQYNEQFF.

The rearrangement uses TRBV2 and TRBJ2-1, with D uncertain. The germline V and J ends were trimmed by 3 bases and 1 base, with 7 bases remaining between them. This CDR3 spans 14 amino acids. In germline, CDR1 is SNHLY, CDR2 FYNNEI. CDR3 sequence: CASSEGGSYNEQFF. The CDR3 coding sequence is TGTGCCAGCAGTGAGGGTGGATCCTACAATGAGCAGTTCTTC.

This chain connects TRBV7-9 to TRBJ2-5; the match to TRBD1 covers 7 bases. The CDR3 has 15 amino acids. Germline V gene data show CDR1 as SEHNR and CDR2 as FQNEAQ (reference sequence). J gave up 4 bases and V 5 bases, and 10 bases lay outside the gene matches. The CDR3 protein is CASSRSGQVAETQYF. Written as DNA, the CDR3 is TGTGCCAGCAGCAGATCAGGACAGGTAGCAGAGACCCAGTACTTC. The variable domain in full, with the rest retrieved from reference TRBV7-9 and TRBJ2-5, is DTGVSQNPRHKITKRGQNVTFRCDPISEHNRLYWYRQTLGQGPEFLTYFQNEAQLEKSRLLSDRFSAERPKGSFSTLEIQRTEQGDSAMYLCASSRSGQVAETQYFGPGTRLLVL.

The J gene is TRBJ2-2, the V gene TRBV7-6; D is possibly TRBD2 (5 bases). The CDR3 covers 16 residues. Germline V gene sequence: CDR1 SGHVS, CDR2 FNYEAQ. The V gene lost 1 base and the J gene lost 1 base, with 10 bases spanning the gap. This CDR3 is CASSLGASGNTGELFF. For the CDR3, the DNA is TGTGCCAGCAGCTTAGGCGCAAGCGGGAACACCGGGGAGCTGTTTTTT.

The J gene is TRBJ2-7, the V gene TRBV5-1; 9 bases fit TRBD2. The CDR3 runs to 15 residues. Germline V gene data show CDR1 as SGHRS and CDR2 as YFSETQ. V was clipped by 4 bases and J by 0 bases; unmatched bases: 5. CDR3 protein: CASSPLAGSSYEQYF. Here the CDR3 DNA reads TGCGCCAGCAGCCCACTAGCGGGTAGCTCCTACGAGCAGTACTTC.

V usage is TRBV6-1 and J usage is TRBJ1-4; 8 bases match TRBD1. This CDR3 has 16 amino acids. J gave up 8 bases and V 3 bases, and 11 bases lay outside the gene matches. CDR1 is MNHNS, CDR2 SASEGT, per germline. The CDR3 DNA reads TGTGCCAGCAGTGAGCAGGGGGCAAGTTGGACAGAAAAACTGTTTTTT. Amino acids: CASSEQGASWTEKLFF.

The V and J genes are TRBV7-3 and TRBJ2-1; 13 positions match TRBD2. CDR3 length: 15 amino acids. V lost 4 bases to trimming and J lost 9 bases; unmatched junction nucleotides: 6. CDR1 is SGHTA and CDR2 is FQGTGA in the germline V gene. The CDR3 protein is CASSSGLAGWSEQFF. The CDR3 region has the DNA TGTGCCAGCAGCTCGGGACTAGCGGGATGGAGTGAGCAGTTCTTC.

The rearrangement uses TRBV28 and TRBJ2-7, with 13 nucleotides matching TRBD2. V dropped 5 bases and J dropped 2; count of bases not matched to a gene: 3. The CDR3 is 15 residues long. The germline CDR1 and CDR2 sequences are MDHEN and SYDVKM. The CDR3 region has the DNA TGTGCCAGCAGTACCGGGACTAGCGGGACCTACGAGCAGTACTTC. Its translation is CASSTGTSGTYEQYF.

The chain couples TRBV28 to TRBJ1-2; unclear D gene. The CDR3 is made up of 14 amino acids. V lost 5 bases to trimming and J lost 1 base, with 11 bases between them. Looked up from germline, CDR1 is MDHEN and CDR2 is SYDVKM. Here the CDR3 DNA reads TGTGCCAGCAGTCTCCCTGCCAATAACTATGGCTACACCTTC. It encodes CASSLPANNYGYTF.

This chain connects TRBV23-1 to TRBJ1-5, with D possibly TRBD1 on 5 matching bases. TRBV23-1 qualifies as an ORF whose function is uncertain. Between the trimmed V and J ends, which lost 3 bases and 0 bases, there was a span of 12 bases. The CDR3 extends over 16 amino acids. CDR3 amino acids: CASSHDRNYSNQPQHF. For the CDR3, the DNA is TGCGCCAGCAGTCACGACAGAAATTATAGCAATCAGCCCCAGCATTTT.